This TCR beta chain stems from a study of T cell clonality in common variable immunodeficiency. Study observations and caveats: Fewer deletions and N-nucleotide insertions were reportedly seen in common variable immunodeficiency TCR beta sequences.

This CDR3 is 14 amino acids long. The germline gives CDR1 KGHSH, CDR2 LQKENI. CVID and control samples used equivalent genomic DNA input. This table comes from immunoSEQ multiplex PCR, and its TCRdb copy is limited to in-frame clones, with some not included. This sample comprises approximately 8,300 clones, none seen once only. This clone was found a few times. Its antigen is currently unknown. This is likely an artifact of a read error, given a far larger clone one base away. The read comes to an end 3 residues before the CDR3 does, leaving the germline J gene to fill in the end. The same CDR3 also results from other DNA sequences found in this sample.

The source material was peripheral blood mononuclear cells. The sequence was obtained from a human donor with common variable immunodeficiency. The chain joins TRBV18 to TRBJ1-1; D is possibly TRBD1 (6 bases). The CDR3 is CASSPDRLNTEAFF. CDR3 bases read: TGTGCCAGCTCACCCGACAGGCTGAATACTGAA.